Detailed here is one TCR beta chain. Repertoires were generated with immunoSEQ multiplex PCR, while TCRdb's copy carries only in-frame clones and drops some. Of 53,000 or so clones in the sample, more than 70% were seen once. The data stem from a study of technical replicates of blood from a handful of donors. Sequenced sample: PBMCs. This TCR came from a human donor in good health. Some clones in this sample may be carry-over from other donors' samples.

Here the CDR3 DNA reads TGCGCCAGCAGCCCAGAGTCAACCTACGAGCAGTACTTC. The encoded protein is CASSPESTYEQYF. J is TRBJ2-7 and V is TRBV4-1; D unresolved. V shed 4 bases and J shed 2 bases, with 9 bases lying between them. The germline V gene has CDR1 MGHRA and CDR2 YSYEKL. This CDR3 contains 13 residues.